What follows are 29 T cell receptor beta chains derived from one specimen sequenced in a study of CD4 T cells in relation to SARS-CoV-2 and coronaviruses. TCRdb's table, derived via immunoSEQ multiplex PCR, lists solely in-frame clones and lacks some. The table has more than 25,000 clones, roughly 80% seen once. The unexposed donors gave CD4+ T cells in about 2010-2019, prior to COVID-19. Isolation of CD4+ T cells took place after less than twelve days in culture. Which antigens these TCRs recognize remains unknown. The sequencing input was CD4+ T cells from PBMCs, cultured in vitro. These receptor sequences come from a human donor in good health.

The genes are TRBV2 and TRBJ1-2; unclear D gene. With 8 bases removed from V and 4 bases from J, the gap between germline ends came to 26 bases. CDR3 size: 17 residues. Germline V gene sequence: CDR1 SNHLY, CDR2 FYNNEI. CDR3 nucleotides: TGTGCCAGCCTCCCTTCAAGCTTACGTCTACCCCTCTATGGCTACACCTTC. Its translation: CASLPSSLRLPLYGYTF.

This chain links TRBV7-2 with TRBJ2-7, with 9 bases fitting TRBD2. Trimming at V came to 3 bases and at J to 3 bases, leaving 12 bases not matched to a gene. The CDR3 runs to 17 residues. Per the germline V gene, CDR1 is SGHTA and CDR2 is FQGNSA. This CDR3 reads CASSLNGAGGTFYEQYF. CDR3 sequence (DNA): TGTGCCAGCAGCTTGAACGGGGCGGGAGGGACCTTCTACGAGCAGTACTTC.

CDR3 sequence reads: CASSQALLGSVRQYF. CDR3 DNA: TGCGCCAGCAGCCAAGCTCTCCTAGGGTCGGTCAGGCAGTACTTC. The rearrangement links TRBV4-1 to TRBJ2-7; no firm D call. The V and J ends lost 1 base and 9 bases respectively, with 19 bases between them. Per germline, CDR1 MGHRA and CDR2 YSYEKL. CDR3 length equals 15 residues.

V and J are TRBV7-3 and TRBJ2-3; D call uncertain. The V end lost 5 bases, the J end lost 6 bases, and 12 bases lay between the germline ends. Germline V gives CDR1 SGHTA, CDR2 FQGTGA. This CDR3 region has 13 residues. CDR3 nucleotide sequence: TGTGCCAGCAGCCCGAACTTGGAGGATACGCAGTATTTT. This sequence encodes CASSPNLEDTQYF.

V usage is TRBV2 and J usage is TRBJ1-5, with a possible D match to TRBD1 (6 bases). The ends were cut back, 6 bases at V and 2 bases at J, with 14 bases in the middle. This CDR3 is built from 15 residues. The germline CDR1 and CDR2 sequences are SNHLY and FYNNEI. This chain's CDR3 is CASRGGRHGNQPQHF. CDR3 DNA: TGTGCCAGCAGGGGGGGCCGCCATGGCAATCAGCCCCAGCATTTT.

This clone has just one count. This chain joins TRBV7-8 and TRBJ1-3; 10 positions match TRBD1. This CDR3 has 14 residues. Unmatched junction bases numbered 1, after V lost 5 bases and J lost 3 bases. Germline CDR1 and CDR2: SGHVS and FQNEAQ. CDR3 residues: CASSGTGDGNTIYF. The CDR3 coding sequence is TGTGCCAGCAGCGGGACAGGGGATGGAAACACCATATATTTT.

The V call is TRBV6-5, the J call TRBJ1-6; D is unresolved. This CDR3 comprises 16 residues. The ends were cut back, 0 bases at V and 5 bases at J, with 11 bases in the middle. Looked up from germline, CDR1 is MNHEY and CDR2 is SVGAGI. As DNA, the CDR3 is TGTGCCAGCAGTTACTCGAAAGGCAGTGATAATTCACCCCTCCACTTT. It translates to CASSYSKGSDNSPLHF.

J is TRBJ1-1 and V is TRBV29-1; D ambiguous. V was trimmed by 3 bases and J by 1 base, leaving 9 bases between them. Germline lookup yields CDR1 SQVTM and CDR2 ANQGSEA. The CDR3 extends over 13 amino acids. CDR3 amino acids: CSVEESRNTEAFF. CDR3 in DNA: TGCAGCGTTGAGGAGAGCAGGAACACTGAAGCTTTCTTT.

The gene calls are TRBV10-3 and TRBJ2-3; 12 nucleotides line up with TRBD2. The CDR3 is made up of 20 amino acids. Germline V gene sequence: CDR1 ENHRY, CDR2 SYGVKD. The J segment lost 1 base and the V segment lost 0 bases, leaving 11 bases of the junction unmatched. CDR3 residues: CAISESPSGGGNVGTDTQYF. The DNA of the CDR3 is TGTGCCATCAGTGAGTCGCCTAGCGGGGGGGGCAATGTGGGCACAGATACGCAGTATTTT.

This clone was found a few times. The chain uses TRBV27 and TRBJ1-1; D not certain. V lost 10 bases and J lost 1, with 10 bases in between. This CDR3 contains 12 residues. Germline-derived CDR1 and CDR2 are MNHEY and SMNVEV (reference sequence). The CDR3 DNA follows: TGTGCCACGAGGTCGGCGAACACTGAAGCTTTCTTT. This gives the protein CATRSANTEAFF.

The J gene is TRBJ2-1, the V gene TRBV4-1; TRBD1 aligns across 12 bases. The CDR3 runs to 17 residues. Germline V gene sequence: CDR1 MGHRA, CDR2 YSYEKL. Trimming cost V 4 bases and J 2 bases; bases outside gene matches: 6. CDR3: CASSLQGTGGAYNEQFF. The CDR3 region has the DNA TGCGCCAGCAGCCTCCAAGGGACAGGGGGCGCCTACAATGAGCAGTTCTTC.

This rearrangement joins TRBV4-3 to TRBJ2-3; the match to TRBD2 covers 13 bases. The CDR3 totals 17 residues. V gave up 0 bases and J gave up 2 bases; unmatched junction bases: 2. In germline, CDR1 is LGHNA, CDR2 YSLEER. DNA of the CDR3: TGCGCCAGCAGCCAAGAAGGACTAGCGGGAGTCACAGATACGCAGTATTTT. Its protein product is CASSQEGLAGVTDTQYF.

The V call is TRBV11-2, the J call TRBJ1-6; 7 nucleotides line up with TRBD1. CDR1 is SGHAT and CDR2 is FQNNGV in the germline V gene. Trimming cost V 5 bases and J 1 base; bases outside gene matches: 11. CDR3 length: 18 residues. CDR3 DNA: TGTGCCAGCAGCCGGAGGGAGGGGGCAGGTTCCTATAATTCACCCCTCCACTTT. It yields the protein CASSRREGAGSYNSPLHF.

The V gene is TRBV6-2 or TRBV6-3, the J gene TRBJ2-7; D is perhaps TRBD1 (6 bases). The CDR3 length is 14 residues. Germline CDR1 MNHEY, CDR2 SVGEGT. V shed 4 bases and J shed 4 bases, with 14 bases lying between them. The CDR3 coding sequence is TGTGCCAGCAGTTTGAGGGGACACCTTTACGAGCAGTACTTC. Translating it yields CASSLRGHLYEQYF.

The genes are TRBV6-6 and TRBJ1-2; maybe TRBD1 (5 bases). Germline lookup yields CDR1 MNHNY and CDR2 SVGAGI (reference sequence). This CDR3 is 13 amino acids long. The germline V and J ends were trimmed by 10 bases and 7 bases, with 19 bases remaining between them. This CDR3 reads CATSLGRQGGYTF. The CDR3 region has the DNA TGTGCCACCAGCCTGGGACGGCAAGGTGGCTACACCTTC.

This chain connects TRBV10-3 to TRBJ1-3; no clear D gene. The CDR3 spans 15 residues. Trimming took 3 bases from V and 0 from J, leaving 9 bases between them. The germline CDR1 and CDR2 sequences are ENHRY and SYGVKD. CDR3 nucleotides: TGTGCCATCAGTGACCAGCAGAGCTCTGGAAACACCATATATTTT. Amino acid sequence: CAISDQQSSGNTIYF.

CDR3 DNA sequence: TGTGCCACCAGTGACTACAATGAGCAGTTCTTC. Protein: CATSDYNEQFF. The chain joins TRBV24-1 to TRBJ2-1; no firm D call. Trimming removed 4 bases from V and 3 bases from J, with 0 bases in between. The CDR3 has 11 amino acids. CDR1 and CDR2 from the germline V gene are KGHDR and SFDVKD.

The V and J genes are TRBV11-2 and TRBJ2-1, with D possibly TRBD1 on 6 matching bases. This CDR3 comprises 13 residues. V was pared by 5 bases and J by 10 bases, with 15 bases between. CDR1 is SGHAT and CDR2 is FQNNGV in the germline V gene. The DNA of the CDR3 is TGTGCCAGCAGCCCAGCAGGGCAGGGGGAGCAGTTCTTC. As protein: CASSPAGQGEQFF.

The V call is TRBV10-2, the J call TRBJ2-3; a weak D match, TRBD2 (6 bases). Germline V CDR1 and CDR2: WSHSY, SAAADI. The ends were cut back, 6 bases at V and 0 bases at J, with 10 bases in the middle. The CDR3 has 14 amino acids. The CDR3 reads CASRGGTSTDTQYF. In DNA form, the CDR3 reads TGCGCCAGCAGGGGGGGAACTAGCACAGATACGCAGTATTTT.

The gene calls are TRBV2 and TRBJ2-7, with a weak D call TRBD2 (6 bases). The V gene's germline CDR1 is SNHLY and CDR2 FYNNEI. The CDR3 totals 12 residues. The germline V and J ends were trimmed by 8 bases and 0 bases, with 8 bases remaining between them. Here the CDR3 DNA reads TGTGCCAGCGGGAGGAGCTCCTACGAGCAGTACTTC. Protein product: CASGRSSYEQYF.

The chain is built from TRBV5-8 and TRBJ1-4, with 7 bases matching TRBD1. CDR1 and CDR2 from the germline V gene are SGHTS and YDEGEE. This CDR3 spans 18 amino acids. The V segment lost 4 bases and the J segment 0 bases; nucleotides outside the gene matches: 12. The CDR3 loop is CASSPGTDSKATNEKLFF. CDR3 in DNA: TGTGCCAGCAGCCCCGGGACAGATAGTAAAGCAACTAATGAAAAACTGTTTTTT.

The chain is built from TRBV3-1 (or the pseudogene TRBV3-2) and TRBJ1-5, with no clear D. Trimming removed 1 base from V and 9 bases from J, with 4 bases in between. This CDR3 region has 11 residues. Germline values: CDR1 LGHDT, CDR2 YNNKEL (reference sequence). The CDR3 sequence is CASSQGGPQHF. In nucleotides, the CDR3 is TGTGCCAGCAGCCAAGGTGGGCCCCAGCATTTT.

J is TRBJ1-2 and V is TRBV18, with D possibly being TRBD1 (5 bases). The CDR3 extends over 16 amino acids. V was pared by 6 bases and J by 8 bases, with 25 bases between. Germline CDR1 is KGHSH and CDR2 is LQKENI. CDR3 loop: CASSPRQNNPHDGYTF. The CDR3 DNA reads TGTGCCAGCTCCCCGAGACAGAATAATCCCCATGACGGCTACACCTTC.

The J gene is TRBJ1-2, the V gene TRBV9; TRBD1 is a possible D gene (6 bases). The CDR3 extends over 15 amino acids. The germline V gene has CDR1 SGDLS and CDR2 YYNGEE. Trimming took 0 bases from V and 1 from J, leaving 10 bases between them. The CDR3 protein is CASSVGRGVNYGYTF. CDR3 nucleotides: TGTGCCAGCAGCGTAGGCAGGGGAGTTAACTATGGCTACACCTTC. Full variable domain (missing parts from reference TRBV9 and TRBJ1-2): DSGVTQTPKHLITATGQRVTLRCSPRSGDLSVYWYQQSLDQGLQFLIQYYNGEERAKGNILERFSAQQFPDLHSELNLSSLELGDSALYFCASSVGRGVNYGYTFGSGTRLTVV.

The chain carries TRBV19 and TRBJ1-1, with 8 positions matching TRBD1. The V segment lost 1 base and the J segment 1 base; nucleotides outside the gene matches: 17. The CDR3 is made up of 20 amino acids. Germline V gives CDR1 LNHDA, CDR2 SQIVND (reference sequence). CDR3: CASSIVPPDRGWGGNTEAFF. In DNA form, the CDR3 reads TGTGCCAGTAGTATAGTACCCCCCGACAGGGGATGGGGGGGGAACACTGAAGCTTTCTTT.

CDR3 sequence reads: CATAGGRSREDTQYF. CDR3 sequence (DNA): TGTGCCACCGCGGGGGGGCGGTCGCGTGAAGATACGCAGTATTTT. The chain uses TRBV7-9 and TRBJ2-3, with TRBD2 matching over 9 bases. Germline CDR1 and CDR2: SEHNR and FQNEAQ (reference sequence). The CDR3 has 15 residues. The trim removed 10 bases at V and 5 bases at J, leaving 13 bases unmatched. The whole variable domain, filled in from reference TRBV7-9 and TRBJ2-3, reads DTGVSQNPRHKITKRGQNVTFRCDPISEHNRLYWYRQTLGQGPEFLTYFQNEAQLEKSRLLSDRFSAERPKGSFSTLEIQRTEQGDSAMYLCATAGGRSREDTQYFGPGTRLTVL.

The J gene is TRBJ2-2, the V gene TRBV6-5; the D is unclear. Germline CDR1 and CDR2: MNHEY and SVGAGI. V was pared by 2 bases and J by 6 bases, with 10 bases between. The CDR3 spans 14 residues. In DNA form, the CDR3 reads TGTGCCAGCAGTTACCCTCCGGCCCCCGGGGAGCTGTTTTTT. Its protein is CASSYPPAPGELFF.

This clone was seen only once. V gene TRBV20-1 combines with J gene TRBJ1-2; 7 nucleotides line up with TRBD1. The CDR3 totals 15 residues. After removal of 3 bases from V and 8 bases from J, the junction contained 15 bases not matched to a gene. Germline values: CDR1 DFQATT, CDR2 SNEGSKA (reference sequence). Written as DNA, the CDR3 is TGCAGTGCTAGTCCGACGGGACGGCCCAGGGGGGGCTACACCTTC. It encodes CSASPTGRPRGGYTF.

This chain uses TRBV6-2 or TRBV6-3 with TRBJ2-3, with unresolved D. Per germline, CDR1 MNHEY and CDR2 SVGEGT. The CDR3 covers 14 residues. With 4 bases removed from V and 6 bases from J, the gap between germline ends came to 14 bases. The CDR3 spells CASSSGPWTDTQYF. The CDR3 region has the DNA TGTGCCAGCAGTTCCGGGCCCTGGACGGATACGCAGTATTTT.